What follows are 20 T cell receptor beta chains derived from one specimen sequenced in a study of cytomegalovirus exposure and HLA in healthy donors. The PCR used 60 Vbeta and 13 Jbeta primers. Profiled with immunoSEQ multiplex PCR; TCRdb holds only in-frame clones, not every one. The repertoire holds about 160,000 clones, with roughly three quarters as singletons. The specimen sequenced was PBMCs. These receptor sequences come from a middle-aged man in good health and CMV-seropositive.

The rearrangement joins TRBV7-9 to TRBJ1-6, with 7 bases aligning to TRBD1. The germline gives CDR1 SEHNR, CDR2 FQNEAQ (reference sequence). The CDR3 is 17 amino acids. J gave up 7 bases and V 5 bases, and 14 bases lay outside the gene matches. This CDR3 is CASSPQLGRTGNSPLHF. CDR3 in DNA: TGTGCCAGCAGCCCCCAACTTGGAAGGACAGGCAATTCACCCCTCCACTTT.

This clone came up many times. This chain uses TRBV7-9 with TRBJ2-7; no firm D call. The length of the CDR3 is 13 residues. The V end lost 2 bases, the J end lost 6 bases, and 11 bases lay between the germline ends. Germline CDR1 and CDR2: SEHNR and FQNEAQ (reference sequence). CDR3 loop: CASSLQQSREQYF. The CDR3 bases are TGTGCCAGCAGCTTACAACAAAGTCGCGAGCAGTACTTC.

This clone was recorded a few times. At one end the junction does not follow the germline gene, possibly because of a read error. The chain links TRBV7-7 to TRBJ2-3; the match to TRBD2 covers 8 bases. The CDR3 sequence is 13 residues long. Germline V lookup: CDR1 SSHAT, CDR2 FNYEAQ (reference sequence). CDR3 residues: CASSLLAADTQYF. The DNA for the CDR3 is TGTGCTAGCAGCTTACTAGCGGCAGATACGCAGTATTTT.

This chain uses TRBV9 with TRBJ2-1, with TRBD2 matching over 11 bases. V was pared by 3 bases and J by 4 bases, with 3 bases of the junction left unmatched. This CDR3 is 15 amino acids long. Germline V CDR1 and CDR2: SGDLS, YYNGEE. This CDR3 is CASSASGGQYNEQFF. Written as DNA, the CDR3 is TGTGCCAGCAGCGCTAGCGGGGGGCAATACAATGAGCAGTTCTTC. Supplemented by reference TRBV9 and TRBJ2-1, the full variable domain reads DSGVTQTPKHLITATGQRVTLRCSPRSGDLSVYWYQQSLDQGLQFLIQYYNGEERAKGNILERFSAQQFPDLHSELNLSSLELGDSALYFCASSASGGQYNEQFFGPGTRLTVL.

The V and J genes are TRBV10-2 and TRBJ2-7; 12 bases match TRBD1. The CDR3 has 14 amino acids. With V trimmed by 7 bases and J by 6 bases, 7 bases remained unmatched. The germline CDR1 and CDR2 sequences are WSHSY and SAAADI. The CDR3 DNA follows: TGCGCCAGCAACTGGGGACAGGGGGCATCCGAGCAGTACTTC. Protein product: CASNWGQGASEQYF.

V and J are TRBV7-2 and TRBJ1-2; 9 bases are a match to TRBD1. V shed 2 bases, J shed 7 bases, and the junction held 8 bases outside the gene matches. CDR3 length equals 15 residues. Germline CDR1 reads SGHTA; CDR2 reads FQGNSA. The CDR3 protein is CASSLTGGESSGYTF. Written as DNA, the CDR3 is TGTGCCAGCAGCTTAACAGGGGGCGAGTCAAGTGGCTACACCTTC.

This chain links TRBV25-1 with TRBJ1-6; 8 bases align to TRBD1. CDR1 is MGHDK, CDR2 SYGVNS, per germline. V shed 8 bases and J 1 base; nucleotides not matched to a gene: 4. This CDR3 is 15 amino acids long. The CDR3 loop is CASGRTGSYNSPLHF. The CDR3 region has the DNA TGTGCCAGCGGCCGGACAGGGTCCTATAATTCACCCCTCCACTTT.

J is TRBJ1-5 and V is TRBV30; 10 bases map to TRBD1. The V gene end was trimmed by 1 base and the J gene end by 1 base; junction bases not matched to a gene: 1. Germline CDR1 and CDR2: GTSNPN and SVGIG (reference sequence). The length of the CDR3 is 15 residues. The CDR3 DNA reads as TGTGCCTGGAGTGGACAGGGGGCAAGCAATCAGCCCCAGCATTTT. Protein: CAWSGQGASNQPQHF.

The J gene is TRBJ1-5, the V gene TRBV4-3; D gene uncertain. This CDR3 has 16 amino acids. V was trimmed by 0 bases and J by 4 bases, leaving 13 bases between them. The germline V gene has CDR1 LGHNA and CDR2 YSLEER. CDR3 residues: CASSQDHAQINQPQHF. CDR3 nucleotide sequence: TGCGCCAGCAGCCAAGATCATGCACAGATAAATCAGCCCCAGCATTTT.

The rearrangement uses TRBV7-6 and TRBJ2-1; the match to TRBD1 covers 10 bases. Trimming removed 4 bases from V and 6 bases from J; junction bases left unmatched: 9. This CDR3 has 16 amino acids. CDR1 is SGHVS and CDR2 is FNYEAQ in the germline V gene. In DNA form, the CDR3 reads TGTGCCAGCAGCTCTCTCGGGACAGGGGCACTCAATGAGCAGTTCTTC. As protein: CASSSLGTGALNEQFF. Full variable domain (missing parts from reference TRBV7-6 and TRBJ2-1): GAGVSQSPRYKVTKRGQDVALRCDPISGHVSLYWYRQALGQGPEFLTYFNYEAQQDKSGLPNDRFSAERPEGSISTLTIQRTEQRDSAMYRCASSSLGTGALNEQFFGPGTRLTVL.

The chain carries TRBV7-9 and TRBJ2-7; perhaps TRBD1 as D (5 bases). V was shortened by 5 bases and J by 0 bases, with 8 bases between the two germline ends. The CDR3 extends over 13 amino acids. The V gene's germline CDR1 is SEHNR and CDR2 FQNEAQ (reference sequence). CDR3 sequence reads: CASSRQSSYEQYF. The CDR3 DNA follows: TGTGCCAGCAGCCGACAGAGCTCCTACGAGCAGTACTTC.

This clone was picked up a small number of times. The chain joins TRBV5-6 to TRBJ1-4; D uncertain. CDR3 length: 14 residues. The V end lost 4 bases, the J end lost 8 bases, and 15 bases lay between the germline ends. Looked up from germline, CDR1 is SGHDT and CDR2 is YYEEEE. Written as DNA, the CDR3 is TGTGCCAGCAGCCCGGATGGCAGAGGGGAAAAACTGTTTTTT. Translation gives CASSPDGRGEKLFF.

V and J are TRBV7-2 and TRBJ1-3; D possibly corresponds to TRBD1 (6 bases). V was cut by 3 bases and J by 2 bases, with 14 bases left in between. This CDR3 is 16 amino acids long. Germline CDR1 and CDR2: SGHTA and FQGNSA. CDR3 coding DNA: TGTGCCAGCAGCTTCCCTCCGGACAGTACTGGAAACACCATATATTTT. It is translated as CASSFPPDSTGNTIYF.

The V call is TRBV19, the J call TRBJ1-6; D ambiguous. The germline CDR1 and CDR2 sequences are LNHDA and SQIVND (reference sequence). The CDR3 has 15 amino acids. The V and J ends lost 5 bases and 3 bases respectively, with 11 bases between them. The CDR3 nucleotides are TGTGCCAGTAGTGTCGGTAAAAACTATAATTCACCCCTCCACTTT. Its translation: CASSVGKNYNSPLHF.

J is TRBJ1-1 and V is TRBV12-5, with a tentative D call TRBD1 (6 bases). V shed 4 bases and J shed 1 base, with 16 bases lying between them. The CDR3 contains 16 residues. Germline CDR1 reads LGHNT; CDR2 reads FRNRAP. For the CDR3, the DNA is TGTGCTAGTGGTTCTAACCGCGACAGGCGGAACACTGAAGCTTTCTTT. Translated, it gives CASGSNRDRRNTEAFF.

For the CDR3, the DNA is TGTGCCAGCAGTTACAGGACAGGAGATTCACCCCTCCACTTT. This sequence encodes CASSYRTGDSPLHF. V usage is TRBV6-5 and J usage is TRBJ1-6; 7 positions agree with TRBD1. Per germline, CDR1 MNHEY and CDR2 SVGAGI. This CDR3 region has 14 residues. J lost 8 bases, V lost 2 bases, and 3 bases had no gene match.

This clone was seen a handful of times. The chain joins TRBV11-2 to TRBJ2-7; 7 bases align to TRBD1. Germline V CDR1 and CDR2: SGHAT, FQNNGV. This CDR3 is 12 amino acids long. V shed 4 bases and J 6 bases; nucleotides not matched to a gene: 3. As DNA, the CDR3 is TGTGCCAGCAGCTGGGGGACAGCCGAGCAGTACTTC. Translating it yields CASSWGTAEQYF. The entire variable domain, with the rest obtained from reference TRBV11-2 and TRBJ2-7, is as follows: EAGVAQSPRYKIIEKRQSVAFWCNPISGHATLYWYQQILGQGPKLLIQFQNNGVVDDSQLPKDRFSAERLKGVDSTLKIQPAKLEDSAVYLCASSWGTAEQYFGPGTRLTVT.

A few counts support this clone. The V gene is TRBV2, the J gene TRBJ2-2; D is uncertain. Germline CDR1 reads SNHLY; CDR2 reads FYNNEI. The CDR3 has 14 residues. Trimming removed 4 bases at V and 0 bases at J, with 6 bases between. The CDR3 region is CASSGRTNTGELFF. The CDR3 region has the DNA TGTGCCAGCAGTGGCAGAACGAACACCGGGGAGCTGTTTTTT.

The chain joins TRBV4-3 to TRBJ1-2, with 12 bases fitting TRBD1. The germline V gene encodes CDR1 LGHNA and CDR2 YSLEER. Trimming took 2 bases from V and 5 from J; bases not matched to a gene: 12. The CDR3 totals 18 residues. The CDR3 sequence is CASSQPTGTGGPFYGYTF. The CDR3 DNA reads TGCGCCAGCAGCCAACCGACCGGGACAGGGGGCCCTTTTTATGGCTACACCTTC.

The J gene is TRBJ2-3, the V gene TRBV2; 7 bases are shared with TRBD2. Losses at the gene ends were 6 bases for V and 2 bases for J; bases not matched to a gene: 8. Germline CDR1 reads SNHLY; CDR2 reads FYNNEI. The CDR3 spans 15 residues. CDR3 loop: CASSGAGVATDTQYF. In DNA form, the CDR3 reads TGTGCCAGCAGCGGGGCGGGGGTAGCCACAGATACGCAGTATTTT.